Shown below are 30 T cell receptor beta chains from a single sample sequenced in a study of OX40 agonist ivuxolimab in advanced cancers. Method: immunoSEQ multiplex PCR; TCRdb's copy keeps in-frame clones and lacks some. The sample records some 60,000 clones, roughly 90% being singletons. The sample in question was CD4+ or CD8+ T cells sorted from blood, obtained in a trial of the OX40 agonist ivuxolimab. These receptors were collected from an adult with an advanced solid tumor such as melanoma, head and neck, liver or kidney cancer.

CDR3 protein: CAILPGTGNYGYTF. CDR3 nucleotides: TGTGCCATCCTTCCCGGGACAGGAAACTATGGCTACACCTTC. This chain uses TRBV6-1 with TRBJ1-2; 8 bases map to TRBD1. CDR3 length: 14 residues. J lost 2 bases, V lost 10 bases, and 9 bases had no gene match. Germline loops: CDR1 MNHNS, CDR2 SASEGT.

This sequence joins TRBV5-1 and TRBJ2-5, with D perhaps matching TRBD2 (6 bases). This CDR3 is built from 17 residues. The V gene lost 0 bases and the J gene lost 0 bases, with 15 bases spanning the gap. CDR1 is SGHRS and CDR2 is YFSETQ in the germline V gene. In DNA, the CDR3 is TGCGCCAGCAGCTTGGGAGGCGGGAACCCGTACCAAGAGACCCAGTACTTC. It is translated as CASSLGGGNPYQETQYF.

The J gene is TRBJ2-7, the V gene TRBV19; no reliable D call. There are 12 residues in the CDR3. CDR1 LNHDA and CDR2 SQIVND come from the germline V gene (reference sequence). The V end was cut by 9 bases, the J end by 4 bases, with 13 bases between. The CDR3 bases are TGTGCCAGCAGCTTGTCCTCGTACGAGCAGTACTTC. This codes for CASSLSSYEQYF.

The V gene is TRBV28, the J gene TRBJ1-5, with D unclear. CDR3 length: 16 residues. CDR1 and CDR2 (germline): MDHEN, SYDVKM. Trimming left V 6 bases short and J 1 base short, with 16 bases between. The CDR3 is CASSRIELPSNQPQHF. CDR3 DNA: TGTGCCAGCAGCCGCATCGAGTTGCCGAGCAATCAGCCCCAGCATTTT.

The J gene is TRBJ2-7, the V gene TRBV18, with D perhaps TRBD1 (6 bases). This CDR3 spans 14 amino acids. The germline V gene encodes CDR1 KGHSH and CDR2 LQKENI. Trimming shortened V by 3 bases and J by 5 bases, and 14 bases separated the two germline ends. Here the CDR3 reads CASSPQGSVNEQYF. CDR3 bases: TGTGCCAGCTCACCGCAGGGGTCGGTGAACGAGCAGTACTTC.

The chain joins TRBV7-2 to TRBJ1-2, with 8 bases matching TRBD1. The CDR3 is 14 amino acids. The junction had 8 bases not matched to a gene; V was cut back by 7 bases and J by 4 bases. CDR1 is SGHTA, CDR2 FQGNSA, per germline. CDR3 amino acids: CASKQTGVSYGYTF. As DNA, the CDR3 is TGTGCCAGCAAGCAGACAGGGGTTAGCTATGGCTACACCTTC.

Notes on this clone: The junction shows a germline mismatch at one end, possibly a read error. At the DNA level, this CDR3 is encoded by other sequences in the same sample as well. V and J are TRBV18 and TRBJ1-5, with D possibly TRBD1 on 5 matching bases. The CDR3 extends over 14 amino acids. The germline gives CDR1 KGHSH, CDR2 LQKENI. The CDR3, as DNA: TGCGCCAGCTCACCCCGACAGAACAATCAGCCCCAGCATTTT. Protein sequence: CASSPRQNNQPQHF.

J is TRBJ2-2 and V is TRBV19; 7 bases agree with TRBD1. Germline CDR1 LNHDA, CDR2 SQIVND (reference sequence). The CDR3 spans 14 residues. V was clipped by 5 bases and J by 1 base; unmatched bases: 1. CDR3 DNA sequence: TGTGCCAGTAGTTGGGACAGGAACACCGGGGAGCTGTTTTTT. Its translation is CASSWDRNTGELFF. The variable domain in full, completed from reference TRBV19 and TRBJ2-2, reads DGGITQSPKYLFRKEGQNVTLSCEQNLNHDAMYWYRQDPGQGLRLIYYSQIVNDFQKGDIAEGYSVSREKKESFPLTVTSAQKNPTAFYLCASSWDRNTGELFFGEGSRLTVL.

This chain links TRBV7-2 with TRBJ2-5; D perhaps matches TRBD2 (6 bases). Germline V gene sequence: CDR1 SGHTA, CDR2 FQGNSA. The CDR3 extends over 12 amino acids. The V end was cut by 3 bases, the J end by 5 bases, with 7 bases between. CDR3 sequence (DNA): TGTGCCAGCAGCTTCGGGGGTGAGACCCAGTACTTC. Its protein product is CASSFGGETQYF. Complete variable domain (other parts from reference TRBV7-2 and TRBJ2-5): GAGVSQSPSNKVTEKGKDVELRCDPISGHTALYWYRQSLGQGLEFLIYFQGNSAPDKSGLPSDRFSAERTGGSVSTLTIQRTQQEDSAVYLCASSFGGETQYFGPGTRLLVL.

V and J are TRBV19 and TRBJ1-3, with D hard to call. The germline V and J ends were trimmed by 6 bases and 2 bases, with 14 bases remaining between them. The germline V gene encodes CDR1 LNHDA and CDR2 SQIVND (reference sequence). The CDR3 loop spans 15 amino acids. The CDR3 sequence is CASSPGQLTGNTIYF. The CDR3 region has the DNA TGTGCCAGTAGCCCAGGCCAACTCACTGGAAACACCATATATTTT.

The rearrangement uses TRBV20-1 and TRBJ2-1; 7 bases map to TRBD1. V shed 4 bases, J shed 12 bases, and the junction held 3 bases outside the gene matches. The germline V gene encodes CDR1 DFQATT and CDR2 SNEGSKA (reference sequence). This CDR3 has 10 amino acids. The DNA for the CDR3 is TGCAGTGCTACCGGGACAGCGCAGTTCTTC. Encoded protein: CSATGTAQFF.

The CDR3 DNA reads TGTGCCAGCAGCTCAACCGACAACAAGCAGTTCTTC. Protein product: CASSSTDNKQFF. This chain uses TRBV11-3 with TRBJ2-1; no clear D gene. V lost 4 bases to trimming and J lost 11 bases, with 12 bases between them. This CDR3 has 12 amino acids. From germline, CDR1 is SGHNT and CDR2 YENEEA.

The sample holds a few counts of this clone. V usage is TRBV15 and J usage is TRBJ1-3, with no clear D. V was cut by 0 bases and J by 14 bases, with 20 bases left in between. The germline V gene encodes CDR1 LNHNV and CDR2 YYDKDF (reference sequence). The length of the CDR3 is 15 residues. In DNA form, the CDR3 reads TGTGCCACCAGCAGAGACCTCGCTCTGGAAACACCCCTATATTTT. Residues: CATSRDLALETPLYF.

This chain joins TRBV7-2 and TRBJ2-7; no clear D. The V gene's germline CDR1 is SGHTA and CDR2 FQGNSA. The CDR3 is 16 amino acids. V lost 6 bases and J lost 3, with 21 bases in between. CDR3 region: CASSYNSLGFVYEQYF. CDR3 in DNA: TGTGCCAGCAGTTATAATTCTCTGGGCTTCGTCTACGAGCAGTACTTC.

The chain couples TRBV19 to TRBJ1-2; D not resolved. Germline values: CDR1 LNHDA, CDR2 SQIVND (reference sequence). V shed 10 bases and J shed 2 bases, with 11 bases lying between them. This CDR3 is built from 12 residues. The DNA for the CDR3 is TGTGCCACGCATGGGCCGAACTATGGCTACACCTTC. This sequence encodes CATHGPNYGYTF.

This chain connects TRBV10-2 to TRBJ2-7, with 10 bases matching TRBD2. The CDR3 has 14 amino acids. Trimming cost V 8 bases and J 2 bases; bases outside gene matches: 6. Per the germline V gene, CDR1 is WSHSY and CDR2 is SAAADI. In DNA form, the CDR3 reads TGCGCCAGCCGCCCCGGGACTAGCGCCTACGAGCAGTACTTC. It yields the protein CASRPGTSAYEQYF.

The chain has TRBV7-9 and TRBJ2-3; D gene uncertain. CDR3 length: 15 residues. Germline loops: CDR1 SEHNR, CDR2 FQNEAQ (reference sequence). V lost 5 bases, J lost 2 bases, and 14 bases lay in between. CDR3 sequence: CASSPLQLPTDTQYF. The CDR3 bases are TGTGCCAGCAGCCCACTACAGCTCCCCACAGATACGCAGTATTTT.

The J gene is TRBJ2-7, the V gene TRBV18; maybe TRBD1 (6 bases). Germline values: CDR1 KGHSH, CDR2 LQKENI. Trimming took off 6 bases at V and 2 bases at J, with 20 bases between the two ends. The CDR3 extends over 16 amino acids. The CDR3: CASSSQGGVGAYEQYF. CDR3 DNA: TGTGCCAGCTCCTCCCAAGGGGGAGTGGGGGCCTACGAGCAGTACTTC.

J is TRBJ2-7 and V is TRBV27; 9 nucleotides align to TRBD2. CDR3 length: 16 amino acids. J was trimmed by 2 bases and V by 6 bases; bases with no gene match: 11. Germline V CDR1 and CDR2: MNHEY, SMNVEV (reference sequence). The CDR3 region is CASSILAGRGPYEQYF. The CDR3 DNA reads TGTGCCAGCAGCATTCTAGCGGGGAGGGGACCCTACGAGCAGTACTTC.

The chain combines TRBV7-3 with TRBJ2-7; either TRBD1 or TRBD2 may fit D (6 bases each). This CDR3 is built from 15 residues. Germline assignment: CDR1 SGHTA and CDR2 FQGTGA. The ends were cut back, 3 bases at V and 5 bases at J, with 17 bases in the middle. CDR3: CASSLGGQEEDEQYF. The CDR3 DNA is TGTGCCAGCAGCTTGGGGGGCCAGGAAGAGGACGAGCAGTACTTC.

This chain connects TRBV9 to TRBJ1-6, with no clear D. This CDR3 spans 14 amino acids. The germline V gene encodes CDR1 SGDLS and CDR2 YYNGEE. V was clipped by 3 bases and J by 5 bases, with 9 bases between them. The CDR3 loop is CASSGRVDNSPLHF. As DNA, the CDR3 is TGTGCCAGCAGCGGCCGGGTCGATAATTCACCCCTCCACTTT.

This clone was counted between two and nine times. Written as DNA, the CDR3 is TGTGCCAGCAGTTCCTTCGGTAGGGGGAGCTCCTATAATTCACCCCTCCACTTT. Translating gives CASSSFGRGSSYNSPLHF. The chain combines TRBV28 with TRBJ1-6; a possible D gene is TRBD1 (6 bases). With 4 bases removed from V and 0 bases from J, the gap between germline ends came to 16 bases. This CDR3 contains 18 residues. CDR1 is MDHEN and CDR2 is SYDVKM in the germline V gene. Complete variable domain (other parts from reference TRBV28 and TRBJ1-6): DVKVTQSSRYLVKRTGEKVFLECVQDMDHENMFWYRQDPGLGLRLIYFSYDVKMKEKGDIPEGYSVSREKKERFSLILESASTNQTSMYLCASSSFGRGSSYNSPLHFGNGTRLTVT.

This chain joins TRBV4-2 and TRBJ2-7; 7 bases line up with TRBD1. This CDR3 is 14 amino acids long. Germline CDR1 reads LGHNA; CDR2 reads YNFKEQ. V shed 4 bases and J 3 bases; nucleotides not matched to a gene: 6. CDR3: CASSPPGGHYEQYF. The CDR3 DNA reads as TGTGCCAGCAGCCCTCCAGGGGGTCACTACGAGCAGTACTTC.

The rearrangement uses TRBV21-1 and TRBJ1-5; TRBD1 is the table's D call, not checked against the DNA. TRBV21-1 is marked as a pseudogene. The CDR3 loop spans 22 amino acids. Here the CDR3 reads CASSSLPPHRDRGVGSNQPQHF. The CDR3 bases are TGTGCCAGCAGCTCCCTACCCCCTCACCGGGACAGGGGCGTAGGTAGCAATCAGCCCCAGCATTTT.

About this clone itself: A much bigger clone sits one base away, suggesting this may be a read error. Other DNA sequences of this sample code for an identical CDR3. J is TRBJ2-5 and V is TRBV30; 8 bases agree with TRBD2. The DNA matches TRBJ2-7 better at its end, which makes the J call doubtful. The CDR3 has 11 residues. Germline lookup yields CDR1 GTSNPN and CDR2 SVGIG (reference sequence). DNA of the CDR3: TGCGGGAGGGTGGGCGGCGACGAGCAGTACTTC. As protein: CGRVGGDEQYF.

The chain uses TRBV7-3 and TRBJ1-3, with no clear D. The CDR3 covers 14 residues. Trimming stripped 2 bases from V and 0 bases from J, with 5 bases between. Looked up from germline, CDR1 is SGHTA and CDR2 is FQGTGA. CDR3 amino acids: CASSLGPSGNTIYF. The CDR3 DNA is TGTGCCAGCAGCTTAGGGCCCTCTGGAAACACCATATATTTT.

The chain carries TRBV30 and TRBJ2-1; D unclear. Germline loops: CDR1 GTSNPN, CDR2 SVGIG (reference sequence). The CDR3 is 13 residues long. V shed 2 bases and J shed 4 bases, with 9 bases lying between them. CDR3 residues: CAWSPYYYNEQFF. The CDR3 region has the DNA TGTGCCTGGAGTCCATACTATTACAATGAGCAGTTCTTC.

The chain combines TRBV5-6 with TRBJ2-1; either TRBD1 or TRBD2 may fit D (5 bases each). The V gene lost 2 bases and the J gene lost 1 base, with 13 bases spanning the gap. The CDR3 is 16 residues long. Germline V CDR1 and CDR2: SGHDT, YYEEEE. The CDR3 DNA reads TGTGCCAGCAGCTTCCGATCTGGGGGTTCCTACAATGAGCAGTTCTTC. Translation gives CASSFRSGGSYNEQFF.

The chain recombines TRBV6-6 with TRBJ1-5, with TRBD1 as a possible D gene (5 bases). The V end lost 2 bases, the J end lost 3 bases, and 14 bases lay between the germline ends. The CDR3 totals 16 residues. CDR1 is MNHNY, CDR2 SVGAGI, per germline (reference sequence). The DNA for the CDR3 is TGTGCCAGCAGTTACGGGGTGGGACCTAACAATCAGCCCCAGCATTTT. Protein product: CASSYGVGPNNQPQHF.

The rearrangement links TRBV2 to TRBJ2-7; no clear D gene. V dropped 5 bases and J dropped 1 base, with 9 bases sitting between them. This CDR3 is 13 amino acids long. CDR1 and CDR2 (germline): SNHLY, FYNNEI. CDR3: CASSFSQSYEQYF. The CDR3 bases are TGTGCCAGCAGTTTTTCTCAGTCCTACGAGCAGTACTTC.